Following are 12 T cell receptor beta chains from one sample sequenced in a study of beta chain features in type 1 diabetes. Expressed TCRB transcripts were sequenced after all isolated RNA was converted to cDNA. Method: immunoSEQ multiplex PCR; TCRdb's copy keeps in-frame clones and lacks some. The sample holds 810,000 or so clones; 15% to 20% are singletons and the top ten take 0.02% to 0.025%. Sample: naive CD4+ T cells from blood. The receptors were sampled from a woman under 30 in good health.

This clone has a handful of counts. CDR3 bases: TGTGCCAGCAGTTCCAACAAACAGGGACCTACGCAGTATTTT. The encoded protein is CASSSNKQGPTQYF. The rearrangement joins TRBV28 to TRBJ2-3; possibly TRBD1 for D (6 bases). From germline, CDR1 is MDHEN and CDR2 SYDVKM. Trimming pared 4 bases from V and 8 bases from J, leaving 16 bases between. The CDR3 is 14 amino acids. The entire variable domain, with the rest obtained from reference TRBV28 and TRBJ2-3, is as follows: DVKVTQSSRYLVKRTGEKVFLECVQDMDHENMFWYRQDPGLGLRLIYFSYDVKMKEKGDIPEGYSVSREKKERFSLILESASTNQTSMYLCASSSNKQGPTQYFGPGTRLTVL.

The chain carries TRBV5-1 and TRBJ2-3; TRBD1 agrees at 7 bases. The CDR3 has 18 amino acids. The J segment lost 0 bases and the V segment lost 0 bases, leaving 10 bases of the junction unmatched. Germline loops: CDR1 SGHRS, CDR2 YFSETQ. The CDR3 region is CASSLAGFRGISTDTQYF. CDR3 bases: TGCGCCAGCAGCTTGGCCGGATTCAGGGGGATCAGCACAGATACGCAGTATTTT. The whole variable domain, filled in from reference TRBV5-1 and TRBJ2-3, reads KAGVTQTPRYLIKTRGQQVTLSCSPISGHRSVSWYQQTPGQGLQFLFEYFSETQRNKGNFPGRFSGRQFSNSRSEMNVSTLELGDSALYLCASSLAGFRGISTDTQYFGPGTRLTVL.

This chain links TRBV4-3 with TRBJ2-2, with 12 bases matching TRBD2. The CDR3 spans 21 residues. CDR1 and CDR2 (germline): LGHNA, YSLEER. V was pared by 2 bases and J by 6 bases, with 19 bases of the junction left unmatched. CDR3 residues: CASSQRRRWRTSGKGPGELFF. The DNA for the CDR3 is TGCGCCAGCAGCCAACGCAGACGGTGGCGGACTAGCGGGAAAGGACCCGGGGAGCTGTTTTTT.

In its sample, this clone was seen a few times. The CDR3 nucleotides read TGTGCCATCAGTGAGTCGGCAGGGAAACATGGCTACACCTTC. Translation: CAISESAGKHGYTF. The chain recombines TRBV10-3 with TRBJ1-2; D possibly corresponds to TRBD1 (5 bases). CDR1 is ENHRY, CDR2 SYGVKD, per germline. Trimming shortened V by 0 bases and J by 6 bases, and 11 bases separated the two germline ends. CDR3 length equals 14 residues.

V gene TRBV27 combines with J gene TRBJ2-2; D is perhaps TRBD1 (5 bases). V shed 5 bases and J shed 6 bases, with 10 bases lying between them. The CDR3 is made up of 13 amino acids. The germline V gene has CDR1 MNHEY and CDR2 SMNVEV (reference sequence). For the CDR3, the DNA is TGTGCCAGCAGTCCACCCAGGGCCGGGGAGCTGTTTTTT. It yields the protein CASSPPRAGELFF.

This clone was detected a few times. CDR3 sequence reads: CASSRQGALHTEAFF. CDR3 sequence (DNA): TGTGCCAGCAGCCGACAGGGGGCATTGCACACTGAAGCTTTCTTT. The chain links TRBV7-2 to TRBJ1-1; 10 bases align to TRBD1. The CDR3 has 15 residues. Germline values: CDR1 SGHTA, CDR2 FQGNSA. V lost 5 bases, J lost 3 bases, and 6 bases stayed unmatched.

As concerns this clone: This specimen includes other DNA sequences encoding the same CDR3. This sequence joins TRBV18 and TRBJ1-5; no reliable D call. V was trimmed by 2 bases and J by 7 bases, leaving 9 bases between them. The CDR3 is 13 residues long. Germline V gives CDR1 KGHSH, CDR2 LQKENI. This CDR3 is CASSPSRDQPQHF. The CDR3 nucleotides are TGTGCCAGCTCACCATCCCGAGACCAGCCCCAGCATTTT.

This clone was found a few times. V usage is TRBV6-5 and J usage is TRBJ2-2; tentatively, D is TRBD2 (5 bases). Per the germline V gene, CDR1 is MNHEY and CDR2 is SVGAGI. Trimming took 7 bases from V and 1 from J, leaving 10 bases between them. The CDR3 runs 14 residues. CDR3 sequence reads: CASTRGQNTGELFF. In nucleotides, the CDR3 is TGTGCCAGCACCCGGGGTCAGAACACCGGGGAGCTGTTTTTT.

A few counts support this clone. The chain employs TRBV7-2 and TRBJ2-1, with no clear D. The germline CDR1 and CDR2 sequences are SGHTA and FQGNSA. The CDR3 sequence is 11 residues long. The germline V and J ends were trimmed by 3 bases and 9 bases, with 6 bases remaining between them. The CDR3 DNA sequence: TGTGCCAGCAGCTTGGGCATTGAGCAGTTCTTC. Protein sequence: CASSLGIEQFF.

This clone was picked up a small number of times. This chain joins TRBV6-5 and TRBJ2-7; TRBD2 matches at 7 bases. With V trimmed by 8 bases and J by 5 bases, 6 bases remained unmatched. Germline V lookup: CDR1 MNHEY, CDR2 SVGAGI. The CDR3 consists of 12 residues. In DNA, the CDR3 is TGTGCCAGCCGCTCGGCGGGAGACGAGCAGTACTTC. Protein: CASRSAGDEQYF.

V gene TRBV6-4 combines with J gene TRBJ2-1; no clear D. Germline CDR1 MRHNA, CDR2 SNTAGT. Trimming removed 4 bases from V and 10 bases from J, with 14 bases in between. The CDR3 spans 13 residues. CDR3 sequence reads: CASSATVGYEQFF. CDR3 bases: TGTGCCAGCAGTGCAACGGTGGGGTACGAGCAGTTCTTC.

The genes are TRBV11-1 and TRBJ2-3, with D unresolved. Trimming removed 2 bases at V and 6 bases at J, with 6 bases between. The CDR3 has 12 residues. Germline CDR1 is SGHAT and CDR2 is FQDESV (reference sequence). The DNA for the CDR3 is TGTGCCAGCAGCTTAAATAGGGATACGCAGTATTTT. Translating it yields CASSLNRDTQYF.